This T cell receptor (beta chain) was captured by sequencing in a study of T cell repertoires in cytomegalovirus infection. Study-level background: Both CMV infection and a matching HLA type were indicated by public TCR beta signatures.

As for this clonotype: Its antigen is not known.

TCRdb used MiXCR to reprocess the reads, holding one entry per CDR3 protein. The repertoire holds 570,000 or so distinct CDR3 sequences, with roughly 43% as singletons. This CDR3 contains 19 residues. V was pared by 4 bases and J by 0 bases, with 8 bases of the junction left unmatched. Findings and limits, study-wide: People with CMV and the relevant HLA were identified by cumulative public TCR beta family frequency. HLA-C-restricted CMV-specific TCR beta clonotypes prevailed in the ex vivo response.

The starting material was cultured PBMCs, obtained from culture after CMV antigen stimulation. The chain has TRBV12-3 or TRBV12-4 and TRBJ2-1; 14 bases map to TRBD2. The clonotype was recovered from a human donor in good health (CMV status not recorded). Some clones in this sample may be carry-over from other donors' samples. The CDR3 loop is CASSSGLAGDPSSYNEQFF. DNA of the CDR3: TGTGCCAGCAGTTCGGGACTAGCGGGGGACCCTAGCTCCTACAATGAGCAGTTCTTC.